Below, 10 T cell receptor beta chains from the same sample are listed, as sequenced in a study of beta chain features in type 1 diabetes. cDNA synthesis used the whole RNA isolate, giving expressed TCRB sequences. TCRdb keeps only in-frame clones here, not all; method: immunoSEQ multiplex PCR. The sample contains roughly 370,000 clones, roughly 14% of which appear only once. Sequencing used naive CD4+ T cells from blood. Receptor source: a man aged 25-45 years in good health.

V is TRBV7-6 and J is TRBJ2-3, with 8 bases identical to TRBD1. CDR1 is SGHVS, CDR2 FNYEAQ, per germline. V trimming: 6 bases; J trimming: 2 bases; junction bases outside the gene matches: 4. The CDR3 consists of 14 residues. The CDR3 reads CASRRTGSTDTQYF. The CDR3 coding sequence is TGTGCCAGCAGACGGACAGGGTCCACAGATACGCAGTATTTT.

The chain recombines TRBV7-2 with TRBJ1-1, with unresolved D. Trimming removed 5 bases from V and 0 bases from J, with 13 bases in between. CDR3 size: 15 residues. Germline CDR1 reads SGHTA; CDR2 reads FQGNSA. The CDR3 sequence is CASSPGGPLNTEAFF. The CDR3 DNA reads as TGTGCCAGCAGCCCGGGTGGGCCCCTGAACACTGAAGCTTTCTTT. Looking up the rest from reference TRBV7-2 and TRBJ1-1 gives the full variable domain: GAGVSQSPSNKVTEKGKDVELRCDPISGHTALYWYRQSLGQGLEFLIYFQGNSAPDKSGLPSDRFSAERTGGSVSTLTIQRTQQEDSAVYLCASSPGGPLNTEAFFGQGTRLTVV.

This clone appeared a few times. V is TRBV7-2 and J is TRBJ2-1, with D tentatively TRBD2 (5 bases). This CDR3 spans 14 amino acids. V gave up 0 bases and J gave up 6 bases, with 9 bases separating them. In germline, CDR1 is SGHTA, CDR2 FQGNSA. CDR3 coding DNA: TGTGCCAGCAGCTTAGCGGGAGCTCCCAATGAGCAGTTCTTC. Amino acids: CASSLAGAPNEQFF.

The chain carries TRBV10-3 and TRBJ2-7; 11 nucleotides agree with TRBD2. CDR1 ENHRY and CDR2 SYGVKD come from the germline V gene. J was trimmed by 3 bases and V by 6 bases; bases with no gene match: 7. This CDR3 contains 15 residues. The CDR3 reads CAISKGLADYYEQYV. The CDR3, as DNA: TGTGCCATCAGCAAGGGACTAGCGGATTACTACGAGCAGTACGTC.

The J gene is TRBJ2-1, the V gene TRBV7-2; D gene ambiguous. This CDR3 comprises 15 residues. V dropped 4 bases and J dropped 0 bases, with 10 bases sitting between them. From germline, CDR1 is SGHTA and CDR2 FQGNSA. DNA of the CDR3: TGTGCCAGCAGCTCCTCAGTAAGCTCCTACAATGAGCAGTTCTTC. It is translated as CASSSSVSSYNEQFF.

This clone was picked up many times. This chain connects TRBV10-3 to TRBJ2-1, with D unresolved. V dropped 4 bases and J dropped 7 bases, with 5 bases sitting between them. The CDR3 runs 11 residues. Germline values: CDR1 ENHRY, CDR2 SYGVKD. CDR3 DNA sequence: TGTGCCATCAGTGGACAAAATGAGCAGTTCTTC. Translated, it gives CAISGQNEQFF.

This clone has only a few counts. The chain recombines TRBV15 with TRBJ2-7, with D possibly TRBD2 on 6 matching bases. Germline assignment: CDR1 LNHNV and CDR2 YYDKDF (reference sequence). The ends were cut back, 5 bases at V and 1 base at J, with 18 bases in the middle. The CDR3 runs to 16 residues. The CDR3 reads CATSRGDSTSSYEQYV. In DNA form, the CDR3 reads TGTGCCACCAGCCGCGGGGACTCAACCAGTTCCTACGAGCAGTACGTC.

The chain couples TRBV14 to TRBJ1-1; D uncertain. Per germline, CDR1 SGHDN and CDR2 FVKESK. The ends were cut back, 1 base at V and 3 bases at J, with 6 bases in the middle. The CDR3 extends over 13 amino acids. CDR3 coding DNA: TGTGCCAGCAGCCAAGTTCTAGACACTGAAGCTTTCTTT. Translating it yields CASSQVLDTEAFF.

This clone has only a few counts. V is TRBV11-3 and J is TRBJ2-1, with D tentatively TRBD1 or TRBD2 (5 bases each). There are 15 residues in the CDR3. V gave up 4 bases and J gave up 3 bases, with 13 bases separating them. Germline CDR1 SGHNT, CDR2 YENEEA. CDR3 nucleotides: TGTGCCAGCAGCTCGGGACGAGTATTCTACAATGAGCAGTTCTTC. This translates into CASSSGRVFYNEQFF.

This clone occurred a few times. This rearrangement joins TRBV7-2 to TRBJ2-5; no clear D gene. CDR1 SGHTA and CDR2 FQGNSA come from the germline V gene. V dropped 3 bases and J dropped 4 bases, with 9 bases sitting between them. This CDR3 has 13 amino acids. The CDR3 reads CASSFSGLETQYF. CDR3 in DNA: TGTGCCAGCAGCTTTTCGGGTCTAGAGACCCAGTACTTC.